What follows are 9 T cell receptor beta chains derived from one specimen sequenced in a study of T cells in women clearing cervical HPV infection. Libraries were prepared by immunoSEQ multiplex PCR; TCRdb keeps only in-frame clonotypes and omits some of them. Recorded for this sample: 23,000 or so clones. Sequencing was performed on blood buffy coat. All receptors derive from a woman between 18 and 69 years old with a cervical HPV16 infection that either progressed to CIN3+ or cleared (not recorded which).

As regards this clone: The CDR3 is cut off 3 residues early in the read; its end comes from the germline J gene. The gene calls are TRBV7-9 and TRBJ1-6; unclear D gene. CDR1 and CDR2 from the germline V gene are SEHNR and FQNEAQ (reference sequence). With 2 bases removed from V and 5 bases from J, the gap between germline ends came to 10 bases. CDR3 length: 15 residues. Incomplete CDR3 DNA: TGTGCCAGCAGCTTACTTCTGGGCCATAATTCACCC. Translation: CASSLLLGHNSP. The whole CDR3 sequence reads CASSLLLGHNSPLHF.

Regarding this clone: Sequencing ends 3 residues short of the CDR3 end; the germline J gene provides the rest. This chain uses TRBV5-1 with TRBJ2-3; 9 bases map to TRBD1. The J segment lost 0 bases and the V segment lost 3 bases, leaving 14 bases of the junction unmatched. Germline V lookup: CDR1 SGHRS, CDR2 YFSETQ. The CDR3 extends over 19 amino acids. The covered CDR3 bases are TGCGCCAGCAGCTCGCCAAGGATAACAGGGGGCCCGAGCACAGATACG. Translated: CASSSPRITGGPSTDT. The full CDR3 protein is CASSSPRITGGPSTDTQYF.

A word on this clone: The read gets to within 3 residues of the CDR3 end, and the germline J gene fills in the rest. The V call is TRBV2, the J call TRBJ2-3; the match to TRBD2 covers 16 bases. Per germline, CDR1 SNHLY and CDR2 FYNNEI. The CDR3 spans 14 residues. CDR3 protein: CASEGLAGGTSQYF. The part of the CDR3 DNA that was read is TGTGCCAGCGAGGGACTAGCGGGGGGGACATCG.

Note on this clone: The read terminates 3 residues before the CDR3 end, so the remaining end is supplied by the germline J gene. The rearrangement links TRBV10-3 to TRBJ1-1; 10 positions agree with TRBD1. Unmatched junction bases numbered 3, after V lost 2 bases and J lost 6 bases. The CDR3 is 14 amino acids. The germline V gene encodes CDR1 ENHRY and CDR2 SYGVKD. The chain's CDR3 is CAISERDRGPEAFF. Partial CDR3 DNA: TGTGCCATCAGTGAGCGCGACAGGGGGCCTGAA.

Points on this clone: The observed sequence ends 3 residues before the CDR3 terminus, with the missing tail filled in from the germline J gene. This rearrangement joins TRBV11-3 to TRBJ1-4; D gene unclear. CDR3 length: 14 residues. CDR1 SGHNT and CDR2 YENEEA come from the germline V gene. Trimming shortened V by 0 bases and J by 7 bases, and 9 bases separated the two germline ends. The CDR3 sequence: CASSLDQGPEKLFF. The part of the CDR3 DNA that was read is TGTGCCAGCAGCTTAGATCAAGGCCCTGAAAAA. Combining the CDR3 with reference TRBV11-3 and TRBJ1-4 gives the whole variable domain EAGVVQSPRYKIIEKKQPVAFWCNPISGHNTLYWYLQNLGQGPELLIRYENEEAVDDSQLPKDRFSAERLKGVDSTLKIQPAELGDSAVYLCASSLDQGPEKLFFGSGTQLSVL.

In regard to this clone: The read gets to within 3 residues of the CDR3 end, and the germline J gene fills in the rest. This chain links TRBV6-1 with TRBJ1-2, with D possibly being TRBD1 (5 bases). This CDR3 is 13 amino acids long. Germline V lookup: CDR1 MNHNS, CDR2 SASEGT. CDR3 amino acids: CASSEAGREGYTF. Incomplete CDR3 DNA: TGTGCCAGCAGTGAAGCCGGCAGGGAAGGC.

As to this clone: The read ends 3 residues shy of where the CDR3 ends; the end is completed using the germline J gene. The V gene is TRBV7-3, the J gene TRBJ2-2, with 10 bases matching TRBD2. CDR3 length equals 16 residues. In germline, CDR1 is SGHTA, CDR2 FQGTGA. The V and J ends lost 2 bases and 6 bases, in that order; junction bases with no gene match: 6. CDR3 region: CASSLPGLARAGELFF. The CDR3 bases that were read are TGTGCCAGCAGCTTACCGGGACTAGCGAGGGCCGGGGAG.

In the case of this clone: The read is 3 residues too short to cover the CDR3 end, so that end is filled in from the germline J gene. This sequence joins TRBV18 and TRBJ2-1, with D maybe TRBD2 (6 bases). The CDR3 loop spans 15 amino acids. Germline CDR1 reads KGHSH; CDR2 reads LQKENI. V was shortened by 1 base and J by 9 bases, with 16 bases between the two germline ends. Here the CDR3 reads CASSPLATSSPEQFF. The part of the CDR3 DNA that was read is TGTGCCAGCTCACCACTAGCTACTAGCAGTCCTGAG. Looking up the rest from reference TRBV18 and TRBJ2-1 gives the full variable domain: NAGVMQNPRHLVRRRGQEARLRCSPMKGHSHVYWYRQLPEEGLKFMVYLQKENIIDESGMPKERFSAEFPKEGPSILRIQQVVRGDSAAYFCASSPLATSSPEQFFGPGTRLTVL.

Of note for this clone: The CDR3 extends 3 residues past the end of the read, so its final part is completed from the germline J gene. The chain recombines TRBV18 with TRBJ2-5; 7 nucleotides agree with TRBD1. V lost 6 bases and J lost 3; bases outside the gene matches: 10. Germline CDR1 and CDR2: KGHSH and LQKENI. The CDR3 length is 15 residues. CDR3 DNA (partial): TGTGCCAGCTCCGCCTTCGGGACAGAGAAAGAGACC. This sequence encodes CASSAFGTEKET. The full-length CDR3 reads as CASSAFGTEKETQYF. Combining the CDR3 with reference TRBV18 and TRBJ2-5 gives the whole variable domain NAGVMQNPRHLVRRRGQEARLRCSPMKGHSHVYWYRQLPEEGLKFMVYLQKENIIDESGMPKERFSAEFPKEGPSILRIQQVVRGDSAAYFCASSAFGTEKETQYFGPGTRLLVL.